The clone carrying this TCR beta chain was counted at least ten times. As yet, its antigen is unknown. Germline CDR1 reads MNHEY; CDR2 reads SMNVEV (reference sequence). Trimming shortened V by 3 bases and J by 7 bases, and 18 bases separated the two germline ends. The CDR3 totals 16 residues. These data originate in a study of CD8 T cells in ankylosing spondylitis. Findings of the study overall: A CD8+ phenotype characterized the disease-linked clones, which were relatively rare in peripheral blood. A TCR beta motif of fewer than ten highly homologous variants seemed to mark ankylosing spondylitis blood. Earlier reports found some motif variants in synovial fluid and blood in reactive arthritis.

The authors made TCR beta libraries by quantitative 5'-RACE with molecular barcodes. Using its own MiXCR run on the 5' RACE reads, TCRdb lists one record per CDR3 protein. This sample yields some 250,000 distinct CDR3 sequences, of which 20% to 30% are seen a single time; over 0.55% belongs to the top ten. The genes are TRBV27 and TRBJ2-2, with D perhaps TRBD1 or TRBD2 (5 bases each). The sequencing sample was made of blood, either unsorted or a sorted T cell fraction (not recorded which). This sequence originates from a male donor with ankylosing spondylitis or in good health (not recorded which). This chain's CDR3 is CASSFGGPAMGGELFF. The CDR3 DNA reads TGTGCCAGCAGTTTTGGGGGTCCCGCTATGGGCGGGGAGCTGTTTTTT.